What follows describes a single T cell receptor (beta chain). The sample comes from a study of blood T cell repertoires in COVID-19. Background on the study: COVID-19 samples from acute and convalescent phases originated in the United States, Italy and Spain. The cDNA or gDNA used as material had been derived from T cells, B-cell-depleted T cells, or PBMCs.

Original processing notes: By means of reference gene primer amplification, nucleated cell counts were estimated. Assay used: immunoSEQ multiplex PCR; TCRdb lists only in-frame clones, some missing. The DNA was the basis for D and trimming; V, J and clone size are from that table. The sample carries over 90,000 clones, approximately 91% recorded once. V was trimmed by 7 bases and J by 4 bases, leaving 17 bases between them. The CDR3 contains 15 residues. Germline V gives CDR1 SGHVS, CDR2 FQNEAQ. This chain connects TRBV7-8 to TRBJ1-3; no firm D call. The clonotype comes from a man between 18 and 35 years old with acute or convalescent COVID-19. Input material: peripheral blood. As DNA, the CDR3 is TGTGCCAGCAAGGAGAGCTGGCTCTCGGGAAACACCATATATTTT. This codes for CASKESWLSGNTIYF. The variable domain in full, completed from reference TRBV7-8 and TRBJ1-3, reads GAGVSQSPRYKVAKRGQDVALRCDPISGHVSLFWYQQALGQGPEFLTYFQNEAQLDKSGLPSDRFFAERPEGSVSTLKIQRTQQEDSAVYLCASKESWLSGNTIYFGEGSWLTVV.